The rows below give T cell receptor beta chains drawn from one sample of a study of T cell responses to AZD1222 COVID-19 vaccine. Only in-frame clones appear in the TCRdb table, and some are missing; sequencing was by immunoSEQ multiplex PCR. The data hold around 110,000 clones, with about 90% observed a single time. This specimen consisted of peripheral blood, obtained on day 0 of AZD1222 vaccination. These receptors all stem from an adult in good health. Both conserved end residues are part of each CDR3. A D gene is named only where the DNA matches it firmly. Some rows mark clone size as missing; the rest say once, few, many or name a class of expanded clone.

>TRBJ1-6|-|-|TRBV5-1
CASSFTLRTAESPLHF
TGCGCCAGCAGCTTCACTTTAAGGACAGCCGAATCACCCCTCCACTTT
>TRBJ2-2|-|-|TRBV27
CASRPATGNTGELFF
TGTGCCAGCAGGCCTGCGACAGGGAACACCGGGGAGCTGTTTTTT
>TRBJ2-3|-|TRBD2|TRBV11-1
CASSLTSGLTDTQYF
TGTGCCAGCAGCCTCACTAGCGGGCTTACAGATACGCAGTATTTT
>TRBJ1-2|-|-|TRBV30
CAWSVSPGANYGYTF
TGTGCCTGGAGTGTCAGTCCGGGAGCTAACTATGGCTACACCTTC
>TRBJ1-1|-|TRBD1|TRBV5-1
CASSKGAGTEAFF
TGCGCCAGCAGTAAGGGGGCGGGTACTGAAGCTTTCTTT
>TRBJ2-7|-|-|TRBV4-1
CASSQGRNYEQYF
TGCGCCAGCAGCCAAGGACGGAACTACGAGCAGTACTTC
>TRBJ2-7|-|-|TRBV29-1
CSVATGIYEQYF
TGCAGCGTGGCGACAGGAATCTACGAGCAGTACTTC
>TRBJ2-1|-|TRBD1|TRBV27
CASRSQGQPNNEQFF
TGTGCCAGCAGATCCCAGGGACAGCCAAACAATGAGCAGTTCTTC
>TRBJ2-4|-|TRBD1|TRBV11-3
CASSLTGVNIQYF
TGTGCCAGCAGCTTAACAGGGGTAAACATTCAGTACTTC
>TRBJ1-5|few|TRBD1|TRBV5-1
CASSTGQGAGPQHF
TGCGCCAGCAGCACCGGACAGGGCGCGGGGCCCCAGCATTTT
>TRBJ2-7|-|TRBD2|TRBV28
CASRIAGVSYEQYF
TGTGCCAGCAGAATAGCGGGAGTTAGCTACGAGCAGTACTTC
>TRBJ2-1|once|-|TRBV18
CASSGGGVDEQFF
TGTGCCAGCTCCGGTGGAGGAGTCGATGAGCAGTTCTTC
>TRBJ2-7|-|TRBD1|TRBV18
CASSPGQGVSYEQYF
TGTGCCAGCTCACCCGGACAGGGAGTCTCCTACGAGCAGTACTTC
>TRBJ1-5|-|-|TRBV19
CASSSRVSNQPQHF
TGTGCCAGTAGTTCTCGGGTTAGCAATCAGCCCCAGCATTTT
>TRBJ2-1|-|TRBD2|TRBV10-2
CASTSSGTSNYNEQFF
TGCGCCAGCACCTCAAGCGGGACTAGCAACTACAATGAGCAGTTCTTC
>TRBJ2-7|-|TRBD2|TRBV30
CAWSLIAGGRYEQYF
TGTGCCTGGAGTTTAATAGCGGGGGGGCGGTACGAGCAGTACTTC
>TRBJ1-1|-|-|TRBV4-1
CASSQISNTEAFF
TGCGCCAGCAGCCAAATCTCGAACACTGAAGCTTTCTTT
>TRBJ1-5|once|-|TRBV28
CASSLIGDYSNQPQHF
TGTGCCAGCAGTTTAATAGGGGATTATAGCAATCAGCCCCAGCATTTT
>TRBJ1-6|-|-|TRBV28
CASRFGGWNSPLHF
TGTGCCAGCAGGTTTGGGGGATGGAATTCACCCCTCCACTTT
>TRBJ1-1|-|TRBD1|TRBV5-5
CASSLRGTVDTEAFF
TGTGCCAGCAGCTTGCGTGGGACAGTCGACACTGAAGCTTTCTTT
>TRBJ1-4|-|-|TRBV19
CASSIPRTNRREKLFF
TGTGCCAGTAGTATTCCCCGGACGAACCGACGGGAAAAACTGTTTTTT
>TRBJ1-5|-|-|TRBV6-5
CASSYEERGQPQHF
TGTGCCAGCAGTTACGAGGAGAGAGGTCAGCCCCAGCATTTT
>TRBJ2-3|-|TRBD2|TRBV28
CASSPPSGRTYTQYF
TGTGCCAGCAGTCCCCCTAGCGGGAGAACGTATACGCAGTATTTT
>TRBJ1-2|-|-|TRBV6-5
CASTRAGAGYTF
TGTGCCAGCACCAGAGCTGGGGCGGGCTACACCTTC
>TRBJ1-4|-|TRBD1|TRBV6-5
CASTKKGQSNEKLFF
TGTGCCAGCACCAAAAAGGGACAGTCTAATGAAAAACTGTTTTTT
>TRBJ2-1|-|-|TRBV3-1/TRBV3-2
CASSQDRSGEQFF
TGTGCCAGCAGCCAAGATCGGAGCGGGGAGCAGTTCTTC
>TRBJ2-3|-|TRBD2|TRBV5-1
CASSPTSGEWNTQYF
TGCGCCAGCAGCCCGACTAGCGGGGAGTGGAATACGCAGTATTTT
>TRBJ2-3|-|-|TRBV11-2
CASSLALGNSDTQYF
TGTGCCAGCAGCTTAGCGCTGGGCAATTCGGATACGCAGTATTTT
>TRBJ1-1|-|TRBD1|TRBV13
CASSLGTGHTEAFF
TGTGCCAGCAGCTTAGGGACAGGGCACACTGAAGCTTTCTTT
>TRBJ2-6|-|-|TRBV6-5
CASRDPGSGANVLTF
TGTGCCAGCAGGGACCCCGGGTCTGGGGCCAACGTCCTGACTTTC
>TRBJ2-5|-|TRBD1|TRBV19
CASSITGTGRRETQYF
TGTGCCAGTAGTATAACCGGGACAGGCAGGAGAGAGACCCAGTACTTC
>TRBJ1-1|-|-|TRBV12-3/TRBV12-4
CASTVGVRTEAFF
TGTGCCAGCACCGTAGGGGTAAGGACTGAAGCTTTCTTT
>TRBJ1-4|-|-|TRBV6-5
CASSSSGEKLFF
TGTGCCAGCAGTTCCTCGGGGGAAAAACTGTTTTTT